Listed below are T cell receptor beta chains from one sample, sequenced in a study of shared clonotypes between healthy human individuals. Here immunoSEQ multiplex PCR was the method, and the copy in TCRdb shows in-frame clones only, minus some. The sample consists of hundreds of thousands of clones, around two thirds of them appearing once. Material for sequencing was memory CD4+ T cells sorted from blood. The receptor source for this set is a woman between 25 and 40 years old in good health. CDR3s include the opening cysteine and the closing phenylalanine or tryptophan. Fields, in order: V gene, J gene, D gene, clone size, CDR3 DNA, CDR3 protein. A D gene is named only where the DNA matches it firmly. Size values are once, few and many counts, or a class for expanded clones, and some rows have none.

v_call: TRBV7-6; j_call: TRBJ1-1; d_call: -; clone_size: many; cdr3_nt: TGTGCCAGCAGCGCACAGAGAGACACTGAAGCTTTCTTT; cdr3_aa: CASSAQRDTEAFF
v_call: TRBV2; j_call: TRBJ2-6; d_call: -; clone_size: -; cdr3_nt: TGTGCCAGCAGTAGACAGGTGCTACCTGGGGCCAACGTCCTGACTTTC; cdr3_aa: CASSRQVLPGANVLTF
v_call: TRBV28; j_call: TRBJ2-7; d_call: -; clone_size: -; cdr3_nt: TGTGCCAGCAGTTTAGAGGGACACCCCTACGAGCAGTACTTC; cdr3_aa: CASSLEGHPYEQYF
v_call: TRBV18; j_call: TRBJ1-2; d_call: -; clone_size: once; cdr3_nt: TGTGCCAGCTCCCCCATGGGGGGGGCCAGTGGCTACACCTTC; cdr3_aa: CASSPMGGASGYTF
v_call: TRBV7-8; j_call: TRBJ2-1; d_call: -; clone_size: -; cdr3_nt: TGTGCCAGCAGCCAACGTACGGGGGCATCCTACAATGAGCAGTTCTTC; cdr3_aa: CASSQRTGASYNEQFF
v_call: TRBV29-1; j_call: TRBJ2-1; d_call: -; clone_size: -; cdr3_nt: TGCAGCTGGGCAGCTTACAATGAGCAGTTCTTC; cdr3_aa: CSWAAYNEQFF
v_call: TRBV5-1; j_call: TRBJ2-7; d_call: TRBD2; clone_size: -; cdr3_nt: TGCGCCAGCATTGGGCTAGCGGGAACCGAGCAGTACTTC; cdr3_aa: CASIGLAGTEQYF
v_call: TRBV7-9; j_call: TRBJ2-1; d_call: TRBD2; clone_size: -; cdr3_nt: TGTGCCAGCAGCAGAATCGGGACTAGCGGGGGGAATGAGCAGTTCTTC; cdr3_aa: CASSRIGTSGGNEQFF
v_call: TRBV28; j_call: TRBJ1-1; d_call: TRBD1; clone_size: -; cdr3_nt: TGTGCCAGCACCGAGGCCGAGACAGGGGGCGGTGAAGCTTTCTTT; cdr3_aa: CASTEAETGGGEAFF
v_call: TRBV18; j_call: TRBJ2-7; d_call: TRBD2; clone_size: -; cdr3_nt: TGTGCCAGTTCGGAGAGCGGGGCGTCCCACGAGCAGTACTTC; cdr3_aa: CASSESGASHEQYF
v_call: TRBV19; j_call: TRBJ2-3; d_call: -; clone_size: -; cdr3_nt: TGTGCCAGTAGGGCCACAGATACGCAGTATTTT; cdr3_aa: CASRATDTQYF
v_call: TRBV15; j_call: TRBJ1-2; d_call: TRBD1; clone_size: -; cdr3_nt: TGTGCCACCAGCAGAGACCAGGGGGCTTGGGATGGCTACACCTTC; cdr3_aa: CATSRDQGAWDGYTF
v_call: TRBV27; j_call: TRBJ1-5; d_call: TRBD1; clone_size: -; cdr3_nt: TGTGCCAGCAGTCTCAAGCGGACAGGATATAGCAATCAGCCCCAGCATTTT; cdr3_aa: CASSLKRTGYSNQPQHF
v_call: TRBV5-1; j_call: TRBJ2-1; d_call: -; clone_size: few; cdr3_nt: TGCGCCAGCAGCTTTAGTTCCGGGTCCTACAATGAGCAGTTCTTC; cdr3_aa: CASSFSSGSYNEQFF
v_call: TRBV28; j_call: TRBJ2-3; d_call: TRBD2; clone_size: -; cdr3_nt: TGTGCCAGCAGCCCCGAGCTAGCGGGAGGGGATACGCAGTATTTT; cdr3_aa: CASSPELAGGDTQYF
v_call: TRBV5-4; j_call: TRBJ1-2; d_call: TRBD1; clone_size: few; cdr3_nt: TGTGCCAGCAGACAGGGGGCGGCTAACTATGGCTACACCTTC; cdr3_aa: CASRQGAANYGYTF
v_call: TRBV28; j_call: TRBJ1-2; d_call: -; clone_size: -; cdr3_nt: TGTGCCAGCACTTCGGGGCAGAACTATGGCTACACCTTC; cdr3_aa: CASTSGQNYGYTF
v_call: TRBV18; j_call: TRBJ2-1; d_call: TRBD1; clone_size: -; cdr3_nt: TGTGCCAGCTCACCATGGGTGACAGGGGACATGACACAGTTTTACAATGAGCAGTTCTTC; cdr3_aa: CASSPWVTGDMTQFYNEQFF
v_call: TRBV2; j_call: TRBJ2-3; d_call: -; clone_size: -; cdr3_nt: TGTGCCAGCAGTGCCGAAGATACGCAGTATTTT; cdr3_aa: CASSAEDTQYF
v_call: TRBV18; j_call: TRBJ2-7; d_call: TRBD2; clone_size: -; cdr3_nt: TGTGCCAGCTCATTTCCCGGGACTAGCGGGAACTACGAGCAGTACTTC; cdr3_aa: CASSFPGTSGNYEQYF
v_call: TRBV5-7; j_call: TRBJ2-7; d_call: TRBD1; clone_size: once; cdr3_nt: TGTGCCAGCAGCTTATTATTTAGGGACAGGGTTGTCTACGAGCAGTACTTC; cdr3_aa: CASSLLFRDRVVYEQYF
v_call: TRBV10-3; j_call: TRBJ2-7; d_call: TRBD1; clone_size: -; cdr3_nt: TGTGCCATCGCCGGGGGGGACAGGGGCAACGAGCAGTACTTC; cdr3_aa: CAIAGGDRGNEQYF
v_call: TRBV28; j_call: TRBJ2-7; d_call: -; clone_size: -; cdr3_nt: TGTGCCAGCAGTTCGGGTAGCCTTGGTTTCGAGCAGTACTTC; cdr3_aa: CASSSGSLGFEQYF
v_call: TRBV10-1; j_call: TRBJ2-3; d_call: -; clone_size: -; cdr3_nt: TGCGCCAGCAGTGAGTTGGGGACAGATACGCAGTATTTT; cdr3_aa: CASSELGTDTQYF
v_call: TRBV7-8; j_call: TRBJ1-3; d_call: -; clone_size: few; cdr3_nt: TGTGCCAGCAGCCCCGGGTTCGACACCATATATTTT; cdr3_aa: CASSPGFDTIYF
v_call: TRBV4-1; j_call: TRBJ1-5; d_call: -; clone_size: -; cdr3_nt: TGCGCCAGCAGCCAAGATCGGGCATCTCATCAGCCCCAGCATTTT; cdr3_aa: CASSQDRASHQPQHF
v_call: TRBV10-3; j_call: TRBJ1-2; d_call: -; clone_size: -; cdr3_nt: TGTGCCATCAGTGAGTCGAAAGCAGGCCCACACACCTTC; cdr3_aa: CAISESKAGPHTF
v_call: TRBV27; j_call: TRBJ2-3; d_call: -; clone_size: -; cdr3_nt: TGTGCCAGCAGTCCTACCACTGACTTCCATACGCAGTATTTT; cdr3_aa: CASSPTTDFHTQYF
v_call: TRBV5-1; j_call: TRBJ2-1; d_call: TRBD2; clone_size: -; cdr3_nt: TGCGCCAGCCGCCGGACTAGCAGTGAGCAGTTCTTC; cdr3_aa: CASRRTSSEQFF
v_call: TRBV5-1; j_call: TRBJ2-7; d_call: TRBD2; clone_size: -; cdr3_nt: TGCGCCAGCAGCCCGACTAGCGGGAGTGACGAGCAGTACTTC; cdr3_aa: CASSPTSGSDEQYF
v_call: TRBV7-7; j_call: TRBJ2-6; d_call: -; clone_size: once; cdr3_nt: TGTGCCAGCAGCCCAGGGGCCTCTGGGGCCAACGTCCTGACTTTC; cdr3_aa: CASSPGASGANVLTF
v_call: TRBV7-2; j_call: TRBJ2-2; d_call: -; clone_size: -; cdr3_nt: TGTGCCAGCAGCTTAGGCGCGGTTCCCGGGGAGCTGTTTTTT; cdr3_aa: CASSLGAVPGELFF
v_call: TRBV19; j_call: TRBJ1-5; d_call: -; clone_size: -; cdr3_nt: TGTGCCAGTGATAGAGTGGACAATCAGCCCCAGCATTTT; cdr3_aa: CASDRVDNQPQHF
v_call: TRBV7-3; j_call: TRBJ2-1; d_call: TRBD2; clone_size: -; cdr3_nt: TGTGCCAGCAGCTATAGACTAGCGGGGAACAATGAGCAGTTCTTC; cdr3_aa: CASSYRLAGNNEQFF
v_call: TRBV5-6; j_call: TRBJ1-2; d_call: TRBD1; clone_size: -; cdr3_nt: TGTGCCAGCAGCTTCCGGGACAGGCCTCACCGCTATGGCTACACCTTC; cdr3_aa: CASSFRDRPHRYGYTF
v_call: TRBV2; j_call: TRBJ2-1; d_call: TRBD2; clone_size: few; cdr3_nt: TGTGCCAGCAGTGGGCCACTAGCGGGAGTAGTTAATGAGCAGTTCTTC; cdr3_aa: CASSGPLAGVVNEQFF
v_call: TRBV28; j_call: TRBJ2-7; d_call: TRBD1; clone_size: -; cdr3_nt: TGTGCCAGCAGCAGGACAGGGAGCTCCTACGAGCAGTACTTC; cdr3_aa: CASSRTGSSYEQYF
v_call: TRBV6-1; j_call: TRBJ2-7; d_call: -; clone_size: -; cdr3_nt: TGTGCCAGCTCGGGCCCCGGATCCTACGAGCAGTACTTC; cdr3_aa: CASSGPGSYEQYF
v_call: TRBV6-5; j_call: TRBJ1-2; d_call: -; clone_size: few; cdr3_nt: TGTGCCAGCAGTTACTCGAGGCAGGGAACCTATGGCTACACCTTC; cdr3_aa: CASSYSRQGTYGYTF
v_call: TRBV6-1; j_call: TRBJ1-4; d_call: -; clone_size: -; cdr3_nt: TGTGCCAGCAGTGCATTTAGGGGGACTAATGAAAAACTGTTTTTT; cdr3_aa: CASSAFRGTNEKLFF
v_call: TRBV4-1; j_call: TRBJ2-2; d_call: -; clone_size: -; cdr3_nt: TGCGCCAGCAGCCAAGCCCGGGTGGAATCCGGGGAGCTGTTTTTT; cdr3_aa: CASSQARVESGELFF
v_call: TRBV12-5; j_call: TRBJ2-2; d_call: TRBD2; clone_size: -; cdr3_nt: TGTGCTAGTGGTTTGGGAGAGGGCAGGGAGGGGAACACCGGGGAGCTGTTTTTT; cdr3_aa: CASGLGEGREGNTGELFF
v_call: TRBV2; j_call: TRBJ2-7; d_call: -; clone_size: few; cdr3_nt: TGTGCCAGCAGTGAAGCTAGCGGTATCTCCTCCTACGAGCAGTACTTC; cdr3_aa: CASSEASGISSYEQYF
v_call: TRBV19; j_call: TRBJ2-5; d_call: -; clone_size: once; cdr3_nt: TGTGCCAGTAGAATCCAGGGTGAGGAGACCCAGTACTTC; cdr3_aa: CASRIQGEETQYF
v_call: TRBV19; j_call: TRBJ2-4; d_call: -; clone_size: -; cdr3_nt: TGTGCCAGTAGTGCGGAGCTTTTAGCCAAAAACATTCAGTACTTC; cdr3_aa: CASSAELLAKNIQYF
v_call: TRBV7-9; j_call: TRBJ1-5; d_call: -; clone_size: few; cdr3_nt: TGTGCCAGCAGCTTAGCAGGGGATCAGCCCCAGCATTTT; cdr3_aa: CASSLAGDQPQHF
v_call: TRBV28; j_call: TRBJ2-1; d_call: TRBD2; clone_size: -; cdr3_nt: TGTGCCAGCAGTTTAGCGGGAGGGGACAATGAGCAGTTCTTC; cdr3_aa: CASSLAGGDNEQFF
v_call: TRBV29-1; j_call: TRBJ1-5; d_call: TRBD1; clone_size: -; cdr3_nt: TGCAGCGTTGCCGGACAGGGGGAACAGCCCCAGCATTTT; cdr3_aa: CSVAGQGEQPQHF
v_call: TRBV5-6; j_call: TRBJ2-3; d_call: -; clone_size: once; cdr3_nt: TGTGCCAGCGGGATCGGCACAGATACGCAGTATTTT; cdr3_aa: CASGIGTDTQYF
v_call: TRBV4-2; j_call: TRBJ1-2; d_call: TRBD1; clone_size: -; cdr3_nt: TGTGCCAGCAGGGAGACAGGGTTTCAGGACTATGGCTACACCTTC; cdr3_aa: CASRETGFQDYGYTF
v_call: TRBV19; j_call: TRBJ2-1; d_call: TRBD1; clone_size: -; cdr3_nt: TGTGCCAGTAGACCGACAGGGGGCAGCCACAATGAGCAGTTCTTC; cdr3_aa: CASRPTGGSHNEQFF
v_call: TRBV7-2; j_call: TRBJ1-5; d_call: TRBD1; clone_size: -; cdr3_nt: TGTGCCAGCAGCCCAGGGGGCGGGCAGCCCCAGCATTTT; cdr3_aa: CASSPGGGQPQHF
v_call: TRBV28; j_call: TRBJ2-5; d_call: TRBD1; clone_size: -; cdr3_nt: TGTGCCAGCAGTTTATTATGGGACCTACAGGGGAAACATCAAGAGACCCAGTACTTC; cdr3_aa: CASSLLWDLQGKHQETQYF
v_call: TRBV11-1; j_call: TRBJ1-6; d_call: TRBD1; clone_size: -; cdr3_nt: TGTGCCAGCAGTCACCAGGGGGCGCGTTCACCCCTCCACTTT; cdr3_aa: CASSHQGARSPLHF
v_call: TRBV7-9; j_call: TRBJ1-1; d_call: -; clone_size: once; cdr3_nt: TGTGCCAGCAGCTCTTTCTCGACGGTCACTGAAGCTTTCTTT; cdr3_aa: CASSSFSTVTEAFF
v_call: TRBV27; j_call: TRBJ2-2; d_call: -; clone_size: -; cdr3_nt: TGTGCCAGCAGCACCGGGACAACTTTCACCGGGGAGCTGTTTTTT; cdr3_aa: CASSTGTTFTGELFF
v_call: TRBV6-5; j_call: TRBJ2-2; d_call: TRBD2; clone_size: -; cdr3_nt: TGTGCCAGCAGTTACGCACTAGCGGGAGGGATCGGGGAGCTGTTTTTT; cdr3_aa: CASSYALAGGIGELFF